This T cell receptor (beta chain) is from a study of cytotoxic CD8 clonotypes in ibrutinib-treated CLL. TCRdb's table, derived via immunoSEQ multiplex PCR, lists solely in-frame clones and lacks some. The sample lists around 250,000 clones; around three quarters were seen once. From germline, CDR1 is SGHTA and CDR2 FQGTGA. V trimming: 2 bases; J trimming: 5 bases; junction bases outside the gene matches: 6. This CDR3 has 16 amino acids. V gene TRBV7-3 combines with J gene TRBJ2-3, with 11 bases aligning to TRBD1. Sequencing used PBMCs, obtained after 24 months of ibrutinib treatment. The TCR comes from a human donor with chronic lymphocytic leukemia. The CDR3 coding sequence is TGTGCCAGCAGCTTATGGACAGGGGGCTTTCAAGATACGCAGTATTTT. It encodes CASSLWTGGFQDTQYF.